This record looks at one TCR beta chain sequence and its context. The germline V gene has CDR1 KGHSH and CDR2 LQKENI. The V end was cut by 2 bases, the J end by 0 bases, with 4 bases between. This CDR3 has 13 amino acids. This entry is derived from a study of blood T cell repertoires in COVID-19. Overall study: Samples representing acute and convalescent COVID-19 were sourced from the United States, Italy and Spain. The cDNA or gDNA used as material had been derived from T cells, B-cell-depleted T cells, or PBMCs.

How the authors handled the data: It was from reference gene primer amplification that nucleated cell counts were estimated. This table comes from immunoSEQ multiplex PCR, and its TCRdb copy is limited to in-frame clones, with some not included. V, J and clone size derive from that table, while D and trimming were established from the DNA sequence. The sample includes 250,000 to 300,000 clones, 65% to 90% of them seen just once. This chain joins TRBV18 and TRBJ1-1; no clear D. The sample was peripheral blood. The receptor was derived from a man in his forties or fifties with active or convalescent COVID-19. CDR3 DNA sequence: TGTGCCAGCTCACCAGCAGTGAACACTGAAGCTTTCTTT. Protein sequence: CASSPAVNTEAFF. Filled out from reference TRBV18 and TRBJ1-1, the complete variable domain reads NAGVMQNPRHLVRRRGQEARLRCSPMKGHSHVYWYRQLPEEGLKFMVYLQKENIIDESGMPKERFSAEFPKEGPSILRIQQVVRGDSAAYFCASSPAVNTEAFFGQGTRLTVV.